This TCR beta chain was documented in a study of cytomegalovirus exposure and HLA in healthy donors. This clone was observed a handful of times. Germline V lookup: CDR1 SEHNR, CDR2 FQNEAQ (reference sequence). V was pared by 5 bases and J by 7 bases, with 9 bases between. The CDR3 extends over 11 amino acids. The PCR ran on 60 Vbeta and 13 Jbeta primers. Produced via immunoSEQ multiplex PCR; TCRdb's table is partial and in-frame only. In the table there are roughly 150,000 clones, approximately 82% of which are singletons. The clonotype comes from a man between 18 and 35 years old in good health and CMV-seropositive. The chain links TRBV7-9 to TRBJ2-7; no reliable D call. The specimen was PBMCs. DNA of the CDR3: TGTGCCAGCAGCATCCAGTTAGAGCAGTACTTC. Protein product: CASSIQLEQYF.